These 20 T cell receptor beta chains share one sample of origin, sequenced in a study of blood T cell repertoires in COVID-19. The method was immunoSEQ multiplex PCR; TCRdb's version includes in-frame clones alone and lacks a portion of them. The data contain approximately 90,000 clones, 79% of them seen just once; the ten biggest clones take up 24%. The material sequenced was peripheral blood. These receptors were collected from a human donor in a cohort sampled during active COVID-19.

The genes are TRBV5-6 and TRBJ2-7; 12 bases are a match to TRBD2. V was pared by 1 base and J by 2 bases, with 1 base of the junction left unmatched. Looked up from germline, CDR1 is SGHDT and CDR2 is YYEEEE. The CDR3 has 15 amino acids. The CDR3 here is CASSLRTSGTYEQYF. CDR3 DNA: TGTGCCAGCAGCTTGAGGACTAGCGGGACCTACGAGCAGTACTTC.

The chain employs TRBV25-1 and TRBJ2-3, with TRBD2 as a possible D gene (7 bases). Germline CDR1 and CDR2: MGHDK and SYGVNS. The V gene lost 0 bases and the J gene lost 5 bases, with 15 bases spanning the gap. CDR3 size: 16 residues. The CDR3 here is CASSEYLAEGGDTQYF. The CDR3, as DNA: TGTGCCAGCAGTGAATATCTAGCGGAGGGGGGAGATACGCAGTATTTT.

This clone came up once. The chain links TRBV9 to TRBJ2-1; TRBD1 aligns across 8 bases. The trim removed 0 bases at V and 3 bases at J, leaving 8 bases unmatched. The CDR3 covers 17 residues. The germline gives CDR1 SGDLS, CDR2 YYNGEE. CDR3 region: CASSVGTGGSFYNEQFF. The CDR3 region has the DNA TGTGCCAGCAGCGTAGGAACAGGGGGTTCTTTCTACAATGAGCAGTTCTTC. The full variable domain, completed using reference TRBV9 and TRBJ2-1, is DSGVTQTPKHLITATGQRVTLRCSPRSGDLSVYWYQQSLDQGLQFLIQYYNGEERAKGNILERFSAQQFPDLHSELNLSSLELGDSALYFCASSVGTGGSFYNEQFFGPGTRLTVL.

The table lists this clone with a few counts. J is TRBJ1-1 and V is TRBV5-4; TRBD1 matches 9 bases. Trimming cost V 4 bases and J 0 bases; bases outside gene matches: 4. Germline CDR1 and CDR2: SGHNT and YYREEE (reference sequence). This CDR3 has 15 residues. Here the CDR3 reads CASSSRDRVNTEAFF. CDR3 nucleotides: TGTGCCAGCAGCAGCCGGGACAGGGTGAACACTGAAGCTTTCTTT.

CDR3 nucleotide sequence: TGTGCCAGCAGCGCCGTCTGGGGGCGTCAGCCCCAGCATTTT. Encoded protein: CASSAVWGRQPQHF. This sequence joins TRBV6-5 and TRBJ1-5; D perhaps matches TRBD1 (6 bases). V lost 6 bases and J lost 6, with 15 bases in between. The CDR3 runs 14 residues. The V gene's germline CDR1 is MNHEY and CDR2 SVGAGI.

J is TRBJ2-2 and V is TRBV4-1, with 12 bases identical to TRBD2. The V gene end was trimmed by 4 bases and the J gene end by 6 bases; junction bases not matched to a gene: 6. Germline V gene data show CDR1 as MGHRA and CDR2 as YSYEKL. This CDR3 comprises 16 residues. CDR3 sequence: CASSPRLAGDPGELFF. DNA for the CDR3: TGCGCCAGCAGCCCCAGACTAGCGGGAGACCCCGGGGAGCTGTTTTTT.

DNA for the CDR3: TGTGCCAGCAGCATTAGCGGGGGCGGGACAGATACGCAGTATTTT. Translation gives CASSISGGGTDTQYF. The V and J genes are TRBV9 and TRBJ2-3; 9 bases align to TRBD2. Trimming cost V 4 bases and J 3 bases; bases outside gene matches: 6. The germline V gene has CDR1 SGDLS and CDR2 YYNGEE. The CDR3 length is 15 residues.

This clone has a handful of counts. The chain couples TRBV15 to TRBJ2-3; TRBD2 might be the D (6 bases). CDR1 and CDR2 from the germline V gene are LNHNV and YYDKDF (reference sequence). The CDR3 covers 16 residues. The ends were cut back, 4 bases at V and 1 base at J, with 15 bases in the middle. DNA of the CDR3: TGTGCCACCAGCACAAGGAGGGGAGACGGCACAGATACGCAGTATTTT. It encodes CATSTRRGDGTDTQYF.

The chain has TRBV5-4 and TRBJ2-5, with TRBD1 matching over 9 bases. The CDR3 sequence is 16 residues long. Germline trimming cut 4 bases from V and 3 bases from J; bases unmatched to any gene: 10. Germline CDR1 and CDR2: SGHNT and YYREEE (reference sequence). CDR3 in DNA: TGTGCCAGCAGCAGTTCCCGGGACAGGGTAGAAGAGACCCAGTACTTC. It translates to CASSSSRDRVEETQYF.

V usage is TRBV27 and J usage is TRBJ2-1, with D perhaps TRBD2 (6 bases). V was cut by 6 bases and J by 0 bases, with 12 bases left in between. This CDR3 is 15 amino acids long. Germline CDR1 reads MNHEY; CDR2 reads SMNVEV (reference sequence). CDR3 coding DNA: TGTGCCAGCAGCGGCGGGGCGAGCTCCTACAATGAGCAGTTCTTC. Encoded protein: CASSGGASSYNEQFF.

The table lists this clone with a few counts. The V and J genes are TRBV4-2 and TRBJ2-1, with 9 bases aligning to TRBD2. Trimming cost V 3 bases and J 7 bases; bases outside gene matches: 13. The germline V gene encodes CDR1 LGHNA and CDR2 YNFKEQ. This CDR3 has 17 amino acids. The CDR3 region has the DNA TGTGCCAGCAGCCAGCGGGGGGGAGGGCTTCAGGAAAATGAGCAGTTCTTC. This sequence encodes CASSQRGGGLQENEQFF.

The chain has TRBV25-1 and TRBJ2-1; 7 bases agree with TRBD2. This CDR3 region has 15 residues. J lost 6 bases, V lost 1 base, and 6 bases had no gene match. CDR1 is MGHDK and CDR2 is SYGVNS in the germline V gene. The DNA of the CDR3 is TGTGCCAGCAGTGAATCTAGCGGTTTTGTCAATGAGCAGTTCTTC. Amino acids: CASSESSGFVNEQFF.

This rearrangement joins TRBV27 to TRBJ2-6; possibly TRBD2 for D (5 bases). The CDR3 sequence is 16 residues long. V lost 2 bases and J 7 bases, leaving 15 bases between the germline ends. The germline V gene encodes CDR1 MNHEY and CDR2 SMNVEV (reference sequence). CDR3 DNA: TGTGCCAGCAGTTTACTAGCCACGTCTCCAGCCAACGTCCTGACTTTC. Translation: CASSLLATSPANVLTF.

This chain links TRBV7-2 with TRBJ2-3; the D gene is possibly TRBD2 (6 bases). Trimming took 5 bases from V and 1 from J, leaving 19 bases between them. Germline V gives CDR1 SGHTA, CDR2 FQGNSA. The CDR3 has 17 amino acids. For the CDR3, the DNA is TGTGCCAGCAGCAAACAACCGGGACTGGTGGGCACAGATACGCAGTATTTT. Residues: CASSKQPGLVGTDTQYF.

This rearrangement joins TRBV19 to TRBJ2-7; TRBD1 is a possible D gene (6 bases). V was cut by 4 bases and J by 4 bases, with 11 bases left in between. CDR3 size: 13 residues. CDR1 LNHDA and CDR2 SQIVND come from the germline V gene (reference sequence). Written as DNA, the CDR3 is TGTGCCAGTAGTAACGGACAGCGATACGAGCAGTACTTC. Its translation is CASSNGQRYEQYF. The full variable domain, completed using reference TRBV19 and TRBJ2-7, is DGGITQSPKYLFRKEGQNVTLSCEQNLNHDAMYWYRQDPGQGLRLIYYSQIVNDFQKGDIAEGYSVSREKKESFPLTVTSAQKNPTAFYLCASSNGQRYEQYFGPGTRLTVT.

This clone was observed a handful of times. The chain links TRBV4-1 to TRBJ1-3; the match to TRBD1 covers 7 bases. Germline values: CDR1 MGHRA, CDR2 YSYEKL. The CDR3 is made up of 15 amino acids. Trimming at V came to 4 bases and at J to 2 bases, leaving 5 bases not matched to a gene. The CDR3 nucleotides read TGCGCCAGCAGCCCAGACAGGGAACCTGGAAACACCATATATTTT. Amino acid sequence: CASSPDREPGNTIYF.

The CDR3 region is CASSLGGSGYQDGYTF. The CDR3 region has the DNA TGTGCCAGCAGCTTAGGAGGGTCGGGTTATCAGGATGGCTACACCTTC. The chain combines TRBV7-2 with TRBJ1-2; D is undetermined. V lost 1 base to trimming and J lost 6 bases, with 18 bases between them. The CDR3 consists of 16 residues. CDR1 SGHTA and CDR2 FQGNSA come from the germline V gene.

The chain joins TRBV4-1 to TRBJ1-4; unclear D gene. CDR1 is MGHRA and CDR2 is YSYEKL in the germline V gene. Trimming pared 2 bases from V and 2 bases from J, leaving 15 bases between. CDR3 length: 17 amino acids. For the CDR3, the DNA is TGCGCCAGCAGCCAACGGAGCGGGCCTCAGACTAATGAAAAACTGTTTTTT. Residues: CASSQRSGPQTNEKLFF.

V gene TRBV7-9 combines with J gene TRBJ2-1; perhaps TRBD1 as D (5 bases). The CDR3 has 14 amino acids. Trimming removed 2 bases at V and 3 bases at J, with 8 bases between. Germline V gene data show CDR1 as SEHNR and CDR2 as FQNEAQ (reference sequence). CDR3 residues: CASSLLQVYNEQFF. The CDR3 nucleotides read TGTGCCAGCAGCTTATTACAGGTCTACAATGAGCAGTTCTTC.

The chain couples TRBV7-2 to TRBJ2-7; perhaps TRBD2 as D (6 bases). Per the germline V gene, CDR1 is SGHTA and CDR2 is FQGNSA. The V gene lost 4 bases and the J gene lost 4 bases, with 17 bases spanning the gap. There are 15 residues in the CDR3. Here the CDR3 reads CASSSAGSLSYEQYF. The DNA for the CDR3 is TGTGCCAGCAGCTCAGCGGGCTCTTTGAGTTACGAGCAGTACTTC.